Presented here are 3 T cell receptor beta chains from one specimen sequenced in a study of blood T cells in healthy people across ages. A sample-barcoded 5' primer and a J-beta primer mix were used in a second PCR of roughly 6 to 11 cycles. TCRdb re-derived calls from the 5' RACE reads in MiXCR, one entry per CDR3 protein. The sample yields 1.2 million to 1.5 million distinct CDR3 sequences, approximately 59% seen once. Sequencing used blood. The receptors stem from a man younger than 35 in good health.

This clonotype has a handful of counts. This chain joins TRBV5-1 and TRBJ2-7, with unresolved D. CDR3 length: 14 residues. Germline CDR1 and CDR2: SGHRS and YFSETQ. V lost 4 bases, J lost 0 bases, and 11 bases lay in between. Here the CDR3 DNA reads TGCGCCAGCAGCGTGGATCTCAACTCCTACGAGCAGTACTTC. Translated: CASSVDLNSYEQYF.

This chain uses TRBV27 with TRBJ2-5, with D possibly being TRBD2 (6 bases). From germline, CDR1 is MNHEY and CDR2 SMNVEV (reference sequence). V was pared by 0 bases and J by 5 bases, with 13 bases between. This CDR3 spans 15 amino acids. CDR3 protein: CASSLSGGTGETQYF. For the CDR3, the DNA is TGTGCCAGCAGTTTATCGGGTGGGACTGGGGAGACCCAGTACTTC.

Details on this clonotype: At one boundary the junction diverges from the germline segment, which might be a read error. The rearrangement links TRBV7-2 to TRBJ2-3; D is perhaps TRBD2 (6 bases). Germline CDR1 is SGHTA and CDR2 is FQGNSA. The length of the CDR3 is 15 residues. The CDR3 DNA is TGTGCCGGCAGCTTAGCGTGGGGGGGCACAGATACGCAGTATTTT. Translating gives CAGSLAWGGTDTQYF. Variable domain in full (rest from reference TRBV7-2 and TRBJ2-3): GAGVSQSPSNKVTEKGKDVELRCDPISGHTALYWYRQSLGQGLEFLIYFQGNSAPDKSGLPSDRFSAERTGGSVSTLTIQRTQQEDSAVYLCAGSLAWGGTDTQYFGPGTRLTVL.